The subject of this entry is one T cell receptor beta chain. Its cognate antigen is unknown. Per the germline V gene, CDR1 is MNHEY and CDR2 is SVGAGI. CDR3 length: 14 residues. Trimming took 4 bases from V and 1 from J, leaving 10 bases between them. This specimen belongs to a study of human T cells and chemical hapten exposure. Study details: The patient population, which was mostly female, had alopecia areata, totalis or universalis.

Study-level findings and limits: Expanded TCRs grouped into significantly more large CDR3 similarity clusters than controls produced. Because they had alopecia, donors may respond immunologically unlike healthy people.

Time point meaning: pre-sensitization, week 0. The treatment here: therapeutic diphenylcyclopropenone sensitization with weekly scalp DPC. Drawing of blood took place ahead of applying each patch test. TCRdb processed the RACE reads anew with MiXCR; each CDR3 protein has one entry. The sample shows roughly 100,000 distinct CDR3 sequences, approximately 9.9% of them seen only once. The material sequenced was whole blood, taken in connection with sensitization to the hapten diphenylcyclopropenone (DPC). This receptor was taken from a woman aged 40 to 50 with alopecia areata. Some clones in this sample may be carry-over from other donors' samples. The chain joins TRBV6-5 to TRBJ1-1; no reliable D call. CDR3 sequence: CASSSPDGNTEAFF. CDR3 sequence (DNA): TGTGCCAGCAGTTCCCCGGACGGGAACACTGAAGCTTTCTTT.